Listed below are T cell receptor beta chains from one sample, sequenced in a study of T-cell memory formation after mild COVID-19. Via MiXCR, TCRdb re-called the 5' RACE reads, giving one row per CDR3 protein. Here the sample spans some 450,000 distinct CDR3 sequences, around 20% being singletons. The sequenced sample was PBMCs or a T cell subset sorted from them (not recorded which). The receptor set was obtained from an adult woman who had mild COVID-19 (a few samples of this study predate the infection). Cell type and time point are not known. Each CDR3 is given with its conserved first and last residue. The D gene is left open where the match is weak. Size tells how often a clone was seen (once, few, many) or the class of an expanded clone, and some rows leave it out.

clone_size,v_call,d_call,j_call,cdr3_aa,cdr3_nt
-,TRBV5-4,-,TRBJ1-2,CASSLAGRDFGGYTF,TGTGCCAGCAGCTTGGCCGGCAGGGACTTCGGTGGCTACACCTTC
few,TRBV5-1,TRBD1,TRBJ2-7,CASMTGTGTYEQYF,TGCGCCAGCATGACCGGGACAGGGACCTACGAGCAGTACTTC
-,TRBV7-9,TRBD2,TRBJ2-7,CASSYTSGVTYEQYF,TGTGCCAGCAGCTACACTAGCGGAGTTACCTACGAGCAGTACTTC
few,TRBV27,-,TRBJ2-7,CASSFGQGLYYEQYF,TGTGCCAGCAGTTTCGGGCAGGGGCTCTACTACGAGCAGTACTTC
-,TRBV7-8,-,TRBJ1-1,CASSLKIVRIWGGNTEAFF,TGTGCCAGCAGCTTGAAGATCGTAAGGATCTGGGGGGGGAACACTGAAGCTTTCTTT
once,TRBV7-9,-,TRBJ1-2,CASSLLSGYTF,TGTGCCAGCAGCTTACTCTCGGGCTACACCTTC
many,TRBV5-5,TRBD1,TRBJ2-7,CASSQRTGPYEQYF,TGTGCCAGCAGCCAGAGGACAGGGCCCTACGAGCAGTACTTC
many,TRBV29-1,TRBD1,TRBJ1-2,CSVSSSYYDRDYGYTF,TGCAGCGTTTCCTCTTCTTACTATGACAGGGACTATGGCTACACCTTC
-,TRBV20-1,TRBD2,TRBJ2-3,CSARDWLAGRTDTQYF,TGCAGTGCTAGAGATTGGCTAGCGGGACGCACAGATACGCAGTATTTT
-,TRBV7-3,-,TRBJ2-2,CASSPLLWDGELFF,TGTGCCAGCAGCCCTCTTTTGTGGGACGGGGAGCTGTTTTTT
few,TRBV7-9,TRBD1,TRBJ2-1,CASSPGQGSNEQFF,TGTGCCAGCAGTCCGGGACAGGGTTCCAATGAGCAGTTCTTC
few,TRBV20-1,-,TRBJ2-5,CSGPAEVQETQYF,TGCAGTGGTCCGGCGGAGGTCCAAGAGACCCAGTACTTC
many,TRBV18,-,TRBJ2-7,CASSPGRSSYEQYF,TGTGCCAGCTCACCCGGGCGGAGCTCCTACGAGCAGTACTTC
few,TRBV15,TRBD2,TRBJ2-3,CATSRGSGGVYTDTQYF,TGTGCCACCAGCAGAGGGTCGGGAGGGGTCTACACAGATACGCAGTATTTT
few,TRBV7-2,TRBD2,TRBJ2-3,CASSLPGGVETDTQYF,TGTGCCAGCAGCTTACCGGGAGGAGTGGAGACAGATACGCAGTATTTT
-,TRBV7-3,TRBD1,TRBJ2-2,CASSSSLTGHTGELFF,TGTGCCAGCAGCTCCTCCCTGACAGGGCACACCGGGGAGCTGTTTTTT
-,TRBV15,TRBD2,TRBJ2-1,CATSRLGLAGGFYNEQFF,TGTGCCACCAGCAGACTCGGACTAGCGGGAGGGTTCTACAATGAGCAGTTCTTC